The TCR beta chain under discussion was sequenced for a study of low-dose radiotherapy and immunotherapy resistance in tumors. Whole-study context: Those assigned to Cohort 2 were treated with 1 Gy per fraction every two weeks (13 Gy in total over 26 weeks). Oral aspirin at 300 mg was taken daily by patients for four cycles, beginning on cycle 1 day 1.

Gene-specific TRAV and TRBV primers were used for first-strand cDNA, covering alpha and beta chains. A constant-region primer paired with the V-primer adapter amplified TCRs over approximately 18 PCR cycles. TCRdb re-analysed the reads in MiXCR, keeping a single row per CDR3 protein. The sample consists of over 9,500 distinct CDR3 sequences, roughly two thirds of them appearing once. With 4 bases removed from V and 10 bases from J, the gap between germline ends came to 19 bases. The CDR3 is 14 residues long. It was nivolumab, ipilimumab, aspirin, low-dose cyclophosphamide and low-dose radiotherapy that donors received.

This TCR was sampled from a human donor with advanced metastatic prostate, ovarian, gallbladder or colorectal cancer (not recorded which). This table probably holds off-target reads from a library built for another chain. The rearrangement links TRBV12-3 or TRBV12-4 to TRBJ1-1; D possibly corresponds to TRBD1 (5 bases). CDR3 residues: CASSSTGTHGGAFF. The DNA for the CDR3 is TGTGCCAGCAGTTCCACCGGGACCCATGGAGGAGCTTTCTTT.